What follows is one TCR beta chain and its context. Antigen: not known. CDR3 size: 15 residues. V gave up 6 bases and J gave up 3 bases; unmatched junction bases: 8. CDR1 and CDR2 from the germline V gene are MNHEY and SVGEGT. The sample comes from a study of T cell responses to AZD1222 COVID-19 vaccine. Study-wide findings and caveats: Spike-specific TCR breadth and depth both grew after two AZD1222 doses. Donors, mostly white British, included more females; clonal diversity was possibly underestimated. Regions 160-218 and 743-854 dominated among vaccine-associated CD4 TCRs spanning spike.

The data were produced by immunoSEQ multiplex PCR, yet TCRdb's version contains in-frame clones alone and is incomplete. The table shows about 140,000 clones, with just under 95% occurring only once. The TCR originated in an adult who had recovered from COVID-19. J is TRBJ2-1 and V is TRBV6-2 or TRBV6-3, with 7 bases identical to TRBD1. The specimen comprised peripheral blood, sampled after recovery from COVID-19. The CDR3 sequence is CASSTRQGLYNEQFF. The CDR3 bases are TGTGCCAGCAGCACTCGACAGGGTCTCTACAATGAGCAGTTCTTC.